Each of the 18 T cell receptor beta chains below was sequenced from the same sample in a study of shared clonotypes between healthy human individuals. Produced via immunoSEQ multiplex PCR; TCRdb's table is partial and in-frame only. The sample has roughly 2.2 million clones, over 85% seen once. Sequencing was carried out using naive CD4+ T cells from PBMCs. Stated subset: CD45RA+ positively selected. These receptors came from a man aged 18 to 30 in good health. Some clones in this sample may be carry-over from other donors' samples.

The gene calls are TRBV7-3 and TRBJ2-5, with 8 bases that match TRBD2. Unmatched junction bases numbered 8, after V lost 3 bases and J lost 5 bases. This CDR3 is 15 amino acids long. CDR1 is SGHTA and CDR2 is FQGTGA in the germline V gene. CDR3 nucleotides: TGTGCCAGCAGCTTCAATAGCGGGGTGGGGGAGACCCAGTACTTC. It is translated as CASSFNSGVGETQYF. The whole variable domain, remainder taken from reference TRBV7-3 and TRBJ2-5, is GAGVSQTPSNKVTEKGKYVELRCDPISGHTALYWYRQSLGQGPEFLIYFQGTGAADDSGLPNDRFFAVRPEGSVSTLKIQRTERGDSAVYLCASSFNSGVGETQYFGPGTRLLVL.

The chain is built from TRBV5-1 and TRBJ2-1; perhaps TRBD2 as D (8 bases). V gave up 0 bases and J gave up 5 bases, with 18 bases separating them. The germline V gene encodes CDR1 SGHRS and CDR2 YFSETQ. This CDR3 is 17 amino acids long. The CDR3, as DNA: TGCGCCAGCAGCTTGGGACAGGGACTAGTATTCCACAATGAGCAGTTCTTC. This gives the protein CASSLGQGLVFHNEQFF.

The chain carries TRBV2 and TRBJ1-1; 8 bases are shared with TRBD1. CDR3 size: 16 residues. With 4 bases clipped from V and 6 bases from J, the junction kept 13 bases outside the gene matches. Germline assignment: CDR1 SNHLY and CDR2 FYNNEI. The CDR3 sequence: CASSAGWTGFVSEAFF. The CDR3 nucleotides are TGTGCCAGCAGTGCGGGGTGGACAGGGTTTGTTTCTGAAGCTTTCTTT.

V is TRBV7-9 and J is TRBJ2-1; 11 bases map to TRBD2. CDR3 size: 16 residues. J gave up 9 bases and V 5 bases, and 12 bases lay outside the gene matches. CDR1 SEHNR and CDR2 FQNEAQ come from the germline V gene (reference sequence). In DNA form, the CDR3 reads TGTGCCAGCAGCCTCACTAGCGGGAGTTGGGATAGTGAGCAGTTCTTC. Amino acid sequence: CASSLTSGSWDSEQFF. Drawing the rest from reference TRBV7-9 and TRBJ2-1, the complete variable domain is DTGVSQNPRHKITKRGQNVTFRCDPISEHNRLYWYRQTLGQGPEFLTYFQNEAQLEKSRLLSDRFSAERPKGSFSTLEIQRTEQGDSAMYLCASSLTSGSWDSEQFFGPGTRLTVL.

For this clone: Other DNA sequences in this specimen translate into the identical CDR3. This rearrangement joins TRBV4-3 to TRBJ2-7, with D perhaps given as TRBD1 or TRBD2 (5 bases each). This CDR3 has 14 amino acids. CDR1 is LGHNA and CDR2 is YSLEER in the germline V gene. V was pared by 4 bases and J by 3 bases, with 13 bases between. The CDR3 DNA reads TGCGCCAGCAGCCGAGGGACGGATAGCTACGAGCAGTACTTC. This sequence encodes CASSRGTDSYEQYF.

The V gene is TRBV6-6, the J gene TRBJ2-5; the D is unclear. Germline CDR1 reads MNHNY; CDR2 reads SVGAGI (reference sequence). V lost 4 bases, J lost 5 bases, and 8 bases lay in between. There are 12 residues in the CDR3. The CDR3 loop is CASSLSLETQYF. DNA of the CDR3: TGTGCCAGCAGTTTAAGCTTGGAGACCCAGTACTTC.

The V and J genes are TRBV7-2 and TRBJ2-5, with 8 bases identical to TRBD2. There are 14 residues in the CDR3. The germline V gene encodes CDR1 SGHTA and CDR2 FQGNSA. Trimming removed 5 bases from V and 4 bases from J; junction bases left unmatched: 6. The CDR3 nucleotides read TGTGCCAGCAGCCAGGGGCTAGCGGGAGAGACCCAGTACTTC. Encoded protein: CASSQGLAGETQYF. The variable domain in full, with the rest retrieved from reference TRBV7-2 and TRBJ2-5, is GAGVSQSPSNKVTEKGKDVELRCDPISGHTALYWYRQSLGQGLEFLIYFQGNSAPDKSGLPSDRFSAERTGGSVSTLTIQRTQQEDSAVYLCASSQGLAGETQYFGPGTRLLVL.

The chain uses TRBV28 and TRBJ1-2, with D possibly being TRBD1 (5 bases). The germline V gene encodes CDR1 MDHEN and CDR2 SYDVKM. Trimming took off 3 bases at V and 2 bases at J, with 10 bases between the two ends. This CDR3 is built from 14 residues. DNA of the CDR3: TGTGCCAGCAGTTTCGGGGGAGCCAACTATGGCTACACCTTC. It is translated as CASSFGGANYGYTF.

The chain links TRBV5-1 to TRBJ2-5; possibly TRBD1 for D (5 bases). The germline gives CDR1 SGHRS, CDR2 YFSETQ. CDR3 size: 14 residues. Trimming pared 1 base from V and 2 bases from J, leaving 9 bases between. The CDR3 loop reads CASSLMQGQETQYF. The CDR3 DNA is TGCGCCAGCAGCTTGATGCAGGGTCAAGAGACCCAGTACTTC. The full variable domain, its missing parts supplied by reference TRBV5-1 and TRBJ2-5, is KAGVTQTPRYLIKTRGQQVTLSCSPISGHRSVSWYQQTPGQGLQFLFEYFSETQRNKGNFPGRFSGRQFSNSRSEMNVSTLELGDSALYLCASSLMQGQETQYFGPGTRLLVL.

The chain carries TRBV6-1 and TRBJ1-4, with 9 bases fitting TRBD1. V lost 6 bases, J lost 8 bases, and 7 bases stayed unmatched. Germline assignment: CDR1 MNHNS and CDR2 SASEGT. This CDR3 spans 14 amino acids. CDR3 sequence: CASSLDRGVEKLFF. CDR3 coding DNA: TGTGCCAGCAGCCTGGACAGGGGTGTGGAAAAACTGTTTTTT.

This clone was found once. The CDR3 nucleotides are TGTGCCAGCAGCCCAGGGACGGACGAGCAGTACTTC. This codes for CASSPGTDEQYF. V gene TRBV9 combines with J gene TRBJ2-7, with D possibly called TRBD1 or TRBD2 (5 bases each). This CDR3 is 12 amino acids long. V was pared by 4 bases and J by 5 bases, with 10 bases between. Per germline, CDR1 SGDLS and CDR2 YYNGEE.

This clone was picked up a small number of times. This rearrangement joins TRBV29-1 to TRBJ2-5; tentatively, D is TRBD1 (5 bases). Germline V CDR1 and CDR2: SQVTM, ANQGSEA. The CDR3 consists of 13 residues. The V end was cut by 7 bases, the J end by 1 base, with 13 bases between. CDR3 bases: TGCAGCGCGCAGGGAATCTTCCAAGAGACCCAGTACTTC. Residues: CSAQGIFQETQYF.

V and J are TRBV19 and TRBJ2-7; 8 positions match TRBD1. This CDR3 has 13 amino acids. CDR1 and CDR2 (germline): LNHDA, SQIVND (reference sequence). V lost 4 bases and J lost 3; bases outside the gene matches: 2. As DNA, the CDR3 is TGTGCCAGTAGTAACGGACAGGGCTACGAGCAGTACTTC. Translation gives CASSNGQGYEQYF.

The gene calls are TRBV9 and TRBJ2-7, with TRBD2 identical over 13 bases. Germline CDR1 and CDR2: SGDLS and YYNGEE. The CDR3 runs to 14 residues. The V and J ends lost 4 bases and 4 bases, in that order; junction bases with no gene match: 2. This chain's CDR3 is CASSPTSGGYEQYF. The CDR3 bases are TGTGCCAGCAGCCCGACTAGCGGGGGGTACGAGCAGTACTTC.

The chain is built from TRBV4-1 and TRBJ2-7; 8 bases align to TRBD1. The CDR3 loop spans 15 amino acids. Losses at the gene ends were 1 base for V and 3 bases for J; bases not matched to a gene: 5. Germline V gene sequence: CDR1 MGHRA, CDR2 YSYEKL. Written as DNA, the CDR3 is TGCGCCAGCAGCCAAGCAGGGACAGGAGACTACGAGCAGTACTTC. Protein sequence: CASSQAGTGDYEQYF.

The J gene is TRBJ2-1, the V gene TRBV30; D is unclear. This CDR3 has 12 residues. Trimming removed 3 bases from V and 16 bases from J, with 19 bases in between. Germline loops: CDR1 GTSNPN, CDR2 SVGIG (reference sequence). The DNA of the CDR3 is TGTGCCTGGAGAGTTTTGGGCTTGAGCCTTTTCTTC. It translates to CAWRVLGLSLFF.

This chain links TRBV5-1 with TRBJ1-1; D is unresolved. This CDR3 comprises 14 residues. V was clipped by 4 bases and J by 1 base, with 11 bases between them. Germline CDR1 is SGHRS and CDR2 is YFSETQ. CDR3 sequence (DNA): TGCGCCAGCAGCCCGCCGGGAAGGAACACTGAAGCTTTCTTT. Its translation: CASSPPGRNTEAFF.

This sequence joins TRBV10-3 and TRBJ1-2; 7 bases match TRBD1. Germline loops: CDR1 ENHRY, CDR2 SYGVKD. The CDR3 sequence is 14 residues long. V lost 8 bases and J lost 3; bases outside the gene matches: 9. CDR3 residues: CAIWNGQEDYGYTF. The CDR3 region has the DNA TGTGCCATCTGGAATGGACAGGAGGACTATGGCTACACCTTC.